The 11 T cell receptor beta chains below all came from one sample that was sequenced in a study of PD-1 blockade in classical Hodgkin lymphoma. Time point here: newly diagnosed, previously untreated cHL patient sample. The table came from immunoSEQ multiplex PCR; TCRdb's copy has only in-frame clones and leaves some out. Among fewer than 90,000 clones, about 94% were seen once, and the ten largest hold approximately 2.5%. Sequenced input: peripheral blood mononuclear cells (PBMCs). The receptors were gathered from a human donor with classical Hodgkin lymphoma.

V and J are TRBV7-1 and TRBJ1-5, with a possible D match to TRBD1 (6 bases). Being an ORF, TRBV7-1 has a function that is uncertain. This CDR3 is built from 13 residues. Trimming took 5 bases from V and 4 from J, leaving 9 bases between them. The CDR3 spells CASSQTGNQPQHF. CDR3 nucleotide sequence: TGTGCCAGCAGCCAGACAGGTAATCAGCCCCAGCATTTT.

The chain carries TRBV27 and TRBJ2-5, with D possibly being TRBD1 (7 bases). The CDR3 totals 14 residues. V was trimmed by 4 bases and J by 4 bases, leaving 13 bases between them. Germline V gives CDR1 MNHEY, CDR2 SMNVEV (reference sequence). CDR3 coding DNA: TGTGCCAGCAGTTCCCCTCAGGGGGGAGAGACCCAGTACTTC. Its protein product is CASSSPQGGETQYF.

The chain carries TRBV27 and TRBJ2-2; 9 nucleotides agree with TRBD1. V shed 7 bases, J shed 4 bases, and the junction held 4 bases outside the gene matches. CDR1 and CDR2 from the germline V gene are MNHEY and SMNVEV (reference sequence). The CDR3 extends over 14 amino acids. CDR3 coding DNA: TGTGCCAGCAAAGGACAGGGGATCACCGGGGAGCTGTTTTTT. It encodes CASKGQGITGELFF.

V is TRBV7-6 and J is TRBJ2-7; either TRBD1 or TRBD2 may fit D (7 bases each). V lost 5 bases and J lost 7, with 18 bases in between. The length of the CDR3 is 14 residues. Germline-derived CDR1 and CDR2 are SGHVS and FNYEAQ. CDR3 in amino acids: CASSPQGGTKEQYF. In DNA, the CDR3 is TGTGCCAGCAGCCCCCAGGGGGGGACCAAGGAGCAGTACTTC.

The chain couples TRBV4-1 to TRBJ2-7, with TRBD2 as a possible D gene (5 bases). This CDR3 has 14 residues. Trimming stripped 8 bases from V and 1 base from J, with 15 bases between. The germline CDR1 and CDR2 sequences are MGHRA and YSYEKL. In DNA form, the CDR3 reads TGCGCCAGCGGCGCGAGGGTAGGGTCCTACGAGCAGTACTTC. It yields the protein CASGARVGSYEQYF.

This clone was counted a few times. The chain links TRBV5-6 to TRBJ1-1; D gene ambiguous. Germline loops: CDR1 SGHDT, CDR2 YYEEEE. Trimming took off 1 base at V and 6 bases at J, with 10 bases between the two ends. The CDR3 length is 13 residues. The CDR3 nucleotides read TGTGCCAGCAGCTTGCGTCGTGGGTCTGAAGCTTTCTTT. Translating it yields CASSLRRGSEAFF. Full variable domain (rest looked up from reference TRBV5-6 and TRBJ1-1): DAGVTQSPTHLIKTRGQQVTLRCSPKSGHDTVSWYQQALGQGPQFIFQYYEEEERQRGNFPDRFSGHQFPNYSSELNVNALLLGDSALYLCASSLRRGSEAFFGQGTRLTVV.

The V call is TRBV5-1, the J call TRBJ1-4; a weak D match, TRBD1 (6 bases). CDR3 length: 17 residues. V was trimmed by 4 bases and J by 0 bases, leaving 16 bases between them. Per germline, CDR1 SGHRS and CDR2 YFSETQ. In nucleotides, the CDR3 is TGCGCCAGCAGCGATCAGGGGCCAACCGCAACTAATGAAAAACTGTTTTTT. Residues: CASSDQGPTATNEKLFF. Looking up the rest from reference TRBV5-1 and TRBJ1-4 gives the full variable domain: KAGVTQTPRYLIKTRGQQVTLSCSPISGHRSVSWYQQTPGQGLQFLFEYFSETQRNKGNFPGRFSGRQFSNSRSEMNVSTLELGDSALYLCASSDQGPTATNEKLFFGSGTQLSVL.

The V and J genes are TRBV6-6 and TRBJ2-2; TRBD1 might be the D (6 bases). This CDR3 has 16 residues. The V and J ends lost 7 bases and 5 bases respectively, with 20 bases between them. From germline, CDR1 is MNHNY and CDR2 SVGAGI (reference sequence). CDR3 nucleotide sequence: TGTGCCAGCACCAACGAGGGAACAGGGAATACCGGGGAGCTGTTTTTT. Amino acid sequence: CASTNEGTGNTGELFF.

The chain is built from TRBV10-2 and TRBJ1-5; D is ambiguous. This CDR3 comprises 15 residues. Germline CDR1 is WSHSY and CDR2 is SAAADI. Trimming shortened V by 7 bases and J by 5 bases, and 18 bases separated the two germline ends. CDR3 coding DNA: TGCGCCAGCAAAGGGCCCCAAGGGCTGCATCAGCCCCAGCATTTT. This codes for CASKGPQGLHQPQHF.

The V and J genes are TRBV27 and TRBJ2-7; perhaps TRBD1 as D (7 bases). CDR3 length: 14 amino acids. Germline V CDR1 and CDR2: MNHEY, SMNVEV (reference sequence). The germline V and J ends were trimmed by 4 bases and 8 bases, with 18 bases remaining between them. In DNA form, the CDR3 reads TGTGCCAGCAGTTGGCGACAGGGAGGCTGGCAGCAGTACTTC. Translation gives CASSWRQGGWQQYF.

The chain joins TRBV5-1 to TRBJ1-1, with a tentative D call TRBD1 (5 bases). The germline gives CDR1 SGHRS, CDR2 YFSETQ. This CDR3 has 14 amino acids. V was shortened by 4 bases and J by 1 base, with 11 bases between the two germline ends. The CDR3 reads CASSPPGWNTEAFF. As DNA, the CDR3 is TGCGCCAGCAGCCCGCCAGGGTGGAACACTGAAGCTTTCTTT.